Sequencing of this T cell receptor beta chain was carried out in a study of technical replicates of blood from several donors (dated by TCRdb to about 2017). The library was generated by the immunoSEQ multiplex PCR assay. The immuneACCESS repertoire file appears here via TCRdb, limited to in-frame rearrangements. These files lack a portion of the clones; in checked studies, under half of the deficit traces to unresolved V genes, and the cause of the others is not known. The sample table contains roughly 90,000 clones; only one count was recorded for approximately 94% of them. The ten largest clonotypes hold approximately 0.24% of the sample. Trimming accounts for 10 bases at V and 1 base at J, while the number of junction bases matched to no gene is 4. The CDR1 and CDR2 encoded by the germline V gene (reference sequence) are LNHDA and SQIVND. From the cysteine through the phenylalanine, the CDR3 covers 13 amino acids. The CDR3 DNA has 39 bases and is translated from base 1.

Points on this clone: Its binding antigen is unknown. No much larger clonotype is one base removed from it; base qualities were not supplied.

The chain was built from TRBV19 and TRBJ1-1, with 9 bases matching TRBD1. Sequencing input: T cells isolated from PBMCs. The origin of this receptor is a human donor in good health. This receptor has the CDR3 CATKDRGNTEAFF. The DNA sequence follows: TGTGCCACTAAGGACAGGGGGAACACTGAAGCTTTCTTT.